This record looks at one TCR beta chain sequence and its context. Its antigen is unknown. Time point given: time of PML onset. Detection of JC virus DNA in cerebrospinal fluid confirmed PML diagnosed from clinical and MRI findings. This specimen comes from a study of multiple sclerosis patients with progressive multifocal leukoencephalopathy. The length of the CDR3 is 14 residues. The germline CDR1 and CDR2 sequences are SSHAT and FNYEAQ (reference sequence). This was a survey-level run. Spiked into each PCR were synthetic inline TR CDR3 controls of all V-J pairings. The data were produced by immunoSEQ multiplex PCR, yet TCRdb's version contains in-frame clones alone and is incomplete. This sample yields tens of thousands of clones, of which around 83% are seen a single time; over 10% belongs to the top ten. Findings and caveats of the study: In most PML patients, TRB repertoires appeared less diverse by entropy.

The chain is built from TRBV7-7 and TRBJ2-6; tentative D call: TRBD2 (7 bases). The sequence derives from a woman aged 30 to 39 with progressive multifocal leukoencephalopathy. Sequencing used PBMCs, obtained from a patient treated with natalizumab. The CDR3 DNA is TGTGCTTGTGGGCGGGGGACAGGGGCCAACGTCCTGACTTTC. This sequence encodes CACGRGTGANVLTF. Combining the CDR3 with reference TRBV7-7 and TRBJ2-6 gives the whole variable domain GAGVSQSPRYKVTKRGQDVTLRCDPISSHATLYWYQQALGQGPEFLTYFNYEAQPDKSGLPSDRFSAERPEGSISTLTIQRTEQRDSAMYRCACGRGTGANVLTFGAGSRLTVL.